This TCR beta chain stems from a study of T-cell memory formation after mild COVID-19. Study-wide results and limits: CD4+ contracting clones were found mainly in CM and EM, and CD8+ ones in EMRA. Memory from before infection featured some responding clones, which suggests cross-reactive memory joined.

Trimming shortened V by 7 bases and J by 3 bases, and 16 bases separated the two germline ends. The CDR3 totals 14 residues. With constant-segment primers, 5'RACE yielded cDNA libraries of TCR alpha and TCR beta that carried sample barcodes and UMIs. TCRdb re-derived calls from the 5' RACE reads in MiXCR, one entry per CDR3 protein. The data hold some 290,000 distinct CDR3 sequences, with 15% to 20% observed a single time. Comments on this clonotype: What it binds is unknown.

The sequenced sample was PBMCs or a T cell subset sorted from them (not recorded which). This sequence originates from a man aged 18-30 years who had mild COVID-19 (a few samples of this study predate the infection). Cell type and time point are not known. V gene TRBV12-3 or TRBV12-4 combines with J gene TRBJ2-7; D unresolved. The CDR3 spells CASNLGGPLYEQYF. CDR3 nucleotide sequence: TGTGCCAGCAATCTAGGCGGCCCCCTCTACGAGCAGTACTTC.